This TCR beta chain was recovered during a study of T cell repertoires in cytomegalovirus infection. Study summary: Public TCR beta signatures provided an indication of both CMV infection and a matching HLA type. Study observations and caveats: The ex vivo response showed dominance by HLA-C-restricted CMV-specific TCR beta clonotypes. The study identified carriers of CMV plus the relevant HLA from cumulative public TCR beta family frequency.

The CDR3 loop spans 15 amino acids. Germline V gene data show CDR1 as MDHEN and CDR2 as SYDVKM. Trimming cost V 5 bases and J 4 bases; bases outside gene matches: 7. TCRdb used MiXCR to reprocess the reads, holding one entry per CDR3 protein. The repertoire holds 510,000 or so distinct CDR3 sequences, with more than 25% as singletons. Note on this clonotype: Its antigen is as yet unknown.

What was sequenced was PBMCs. This TCR derives from a human donor in good health (CMV status not recorded). Some clones in this sample may be carry-over from other donors' samples. V is TRBV28 and J is TRBJ1-5; 8 positions agree with TRBD1. CDR3 nucleotide sequence: TGTGCCAGCAGTCCTAAAGGACAGGGAAATCAGCCCCAGCATTTT. Amino acid sequence: CASSPKGQGNQPQHF. Full variable domain (remainder filled in from reference TRBV28 and TRBJ1-5): DVKVTQSSRYLVKRTGEKVFLECVQDMDHENMFWYRQDPGLGLRLIYFSYDVKMKEKGDIPEGYSVSREKKERFSLILESASTNQTSMYLCASSPKGQGNQPQHFGDGTRLSIL.